This TCR beta chain is drawn from a study of CD8+ T cells in alopecia areata. Documented treatment: oral pan-JAK inhibitor, 5-10 mg twice daily. Germline CDR1 GTSNPN, CDR2 SVGIG (reference sequence). The CDR3 loop spans 13 amino acids. Trimming took off 5 bases at V and 4 bases at J, with 12 bases between the two ends. In regard to this clone: The antigen is unknown.

As the sequencing template, cDNA was produced by extracting RNA and reverse transcribing it. The repertoire was sequenced with immunoSEQ multiplex PCR; TCRdb's copy has only in-frame clones and lacks some. The sample has about 220,000 clones; about 57% are singletons. General study points: Scalp and blood samples kept many expanded lesional clones throughout tofacitinib.

The V and J genes are TRBV30 and TRBJ2-1; TRBD1 might be the D (5 bases). This sequence was found in a human donor with alopecia areata. Source: CD4+ T cells sorted from blood, taken at week 4, from a patient treated with tofacitinib. The CDR3 loop reads CAWDRQSYNEQFF. The DNA for the CDR3 is TGTGCCTGGGACAGACAATCTTACAATGAGCAGTTCTTC.